Listed here are 11 T cell receptor beta chains from one sample, sequenced in a study of blood T cell repertoires in COVID-19. Data came from immunoSEQ multiplex PCR; TCRdb stores just in-frame clones and leaves some out. Here the sample spans about 160,000 clones, roughly 93% being singletons. The specimen sequenced was peripheral blood. These receptors all come from a man between 18 and 29 years old with acute or convalescent COVID-19.

This clone was counted a single time. This chain links TRBV19 with TRBJ2-1; 8 positions match TRBD2. Per germline, CDR1 LNHDA and CDR2 SQIVND (reference sequence). Germline trimming cut 5 bases from V and 4 bases from J; bases unmatched to any gene: 13. This CDR3 is 17 amino acids long. The DNA for the CDR3 is TGTGCCAGTAGTGTAAGCGGGAGCGACCCGGGGTACAATGAGCAGTTCTTC. This gives the protein CASSVSGSDPGYNEQFF.

The gene calls are TRBV24-1 and TRBJ2-3; 8 bases agree with TRBD1. After removal of 4 bases from V and 3 bases from J, the junction contained 5 bases not matched to a gene. Germline lookup yields CDR1 KGHDR and CDR2 SFDVKD. The CDR3 is 15 residues long. This CDR3 is CATSDRTGITDTQYF. The DNA of the CDR3 is TGTGCCACCAGTGACCGGACAGGGATAACAGATACGCAGTATTTT.

This clone occurred once. This sequence joins TRBV30 and TRBJ2-3; 8 positions agree with TRBD1. CDR3 length: 15 residues. The germline V gene encodes CDR1 GTSNPN and CDR2 SVGIG (reference sequence). The J segment lost 4 bases and the V segment lost 3 bases, leaving 9 bases of the junction unmatched. The CDR3 DNA sequence: TGTGCCTGGAGAAAAGGGACAGGAGGCCCAGATACGCAGTATTTT. Protein product: CAWRKGTGGPDTQYF.

The V call is TRBV27, the J call TRBJ1-1; D ambiguous. Per the germline V gene, CDR1 is MNHEY and CDR2 is SMNVEV (reference sequence). The CDR3 is 15 amino acids. V was clipped by 2 bases and J by 7 bases, with 17 bases between them. The CDR3 bases are TGTGCCAGCAGTTTAGGGCCAAGCAGAGTGAGTGAAGCTTTCTTT. Protein: CASSLGPSRVSEAFF.

This clone was recorded only once. The chain combines TRBV7-2 with TRBJ1-5; D is undetermined. This CDR3 has 12 residues. CDR1 and CDR2 from the germline V gene are SGHTA and FQGNSA. V lost 5 bases and J lost 4, with 6 bases in between. The CDR3 DNA follows: TGTGCCAGCAGCGTTCTGAATCAGCCCCAGCATTTT. It translates to CASSVLNQPQHF.

This sequence joins TRBV7-8 and TRBJ2-1; 7 nucleotides agree with TRBD1. Trimming removed 5 bases from V and 7 bases from J; junction bases left unmatched: 8. This CDR3 contains 14 residues. Germline CDR1 reads SGHVS; CDR2 reads FQNEAQ. The CDR3: CASSPRTGRNEQFF. CDR3 DNA sequence: TGTGCCAGCAGCCCCCGGACAGGTAGGAATGAGCAGTTCTTC. The entire variable domain, with the rest obtained from reference TRBV7-8 and TRBJ2-1, is as follows: GAGVSQSPRYKVAKRGQDVALRCDPISGHVSLFWYQQALGQGPEFLTYFQNEAQLDKSGLPSDRFFAERPEGSVSTLKIQRTQQEDSAVYLCASSPRTGRNEQFFGPGTRLTVL.

The chain uses TRBV30 and TRBJ2-7; 12 positions match TRBD2. This CDR3 is 16 amino acids long. V shed 0 bases, J shed 3 bases, and the junction held 6 bases outside the gene matches. Germline V gives CDR1 GTSNPN, CDR2 SVGIG (reference sequence). CDR3 loop: CAWSVWRLAGDYEQYF. The DNA of the CDR3 is TGTGCCTGGAGTGTTTGGAGACTAGCGGGAGACTACGAGCAGTACTTC.

The chain couples TRBV4-2 to TRBJ1-2; TRBD1 is a possible D gene (6 bases). V was cut by 1 base and J by 4 bases, with 13 bases left in between. Germline V gene lookup returns CDR1 LGHNA and CDR2 YNFKEQ. This CDR3 has 15 residues. CDR3 loop: CASSQGAGVGYGYTF. The CDR3 DNA reads as TGTGCCAGCAGCCAAGGCGCAGGGGTTGGCTATGGCTACACCTTC.

The table lists this clone with a few counts. DNA of the CDR3: TGTGCCAGCAGCTCGACCGCTGCTGGGACTAGCTTTGGCAATGAGCAGTTCTTC. Its translation: CASSSTAAGTSFGNEQFF. The rearrangement uses TRBV7-8 and TRBJ2-1, with 9 bases fitting TRBD2. Germline CDR1 SGHVS, CDR2 FQNEAQ. J lost 6 bases, V lost 4 bases, and 16 bases had no gene match. The CDR3 totals 18 residues.

The chain carries TRBV7-9 and TRBJ2-5, with 11 bases lining up with TRBD2. Germline assignment: CDR1 SEHNR and CDR2 FQNEAQ (reference sequence). V was clipped by 5 bases and J by 5 bases; unmatched bases: 4. CDR3 length: 14 amino acids. CDR3 loop: CASSRGLAVETQYF. The DNA for the CDR3 is TGTGCCAGCAGCCGGGGACTAGCGGTGGAGACCCAGTACTTC.

This chain connects TRBV6-2 or TRBV6-3 to TRBJ2-1, with a weak D call TRBD2 (6 bases). The CDR3 contains 15 residues. Trimming left V 4 bases short and J 0 bases short, with 10 bases between. From germline, CDR1 is MNHEY and CDR2 SVGEGT. CDR3 sequence (DNA): TGTGCCAGCAGTTTAGCGGCTCTCTCCTACAATGAGCAGTTCTTC. It encodes CASSLAALSYNEQFF.